This TCR beta chain is from a study of neurological immune-mediated disorders. 5'RACE generated cDNA with 10-nucleotide random UMIs. Every sequencing run generated over 170 million TCR-beta sequences from 15-18 subjects. TCRdb reanalysed the 5' RACE reads using MiXCR and keeps one entry per CDR3 protein. The data hold about 66,000 distinct CDR3 sequences, with 3.9% observed a single time. Study-wide results and caveats: Across subjects, expanded clones had no CDR3 amino acid sequences in common, pointing to private repertoires in all groups.

This CDR3 has 14 residues. V was pared by 2 bases and J by 4 bases, with 10 bases between. CDR1 is MNHEY and CDR2 is SVGAGI in the germline V gene. Unsorted libraries were generated from 2 million PBMCs. These cells had been stored in RNAlater at -80 C. This clonotype has a count of ten or more. As yet, its antigen is unknown. The rearrangement joins TRBV6-5 to TRBJ2-3, with TRBD1 as a possible D gene (6 bases). The sequence came from a man aged 30 to 39 with multiple sclerosis. The sample taken for sequencing was PBMCs. The CDR3 coding sequence is TGTGCCAGCAGTTACAACGCAGGGGCAGATACGCAGTATTTT. Translation gives CASSYNAGADTQYF.